This note documents a single TCR beta chain sequence. Its target is not known. V lost 6 bases, J lost 10 bases, and 6 bases stayed unmatched. CDR1 and CDR2 from the germline V gene are MNHEY and SVGAGI. This CDR3 has 13 residues. Time point indicated: week 35, safety follow-up. The investigators gave 300 ug of mutant IDH1 20-mer peptide in each vaccine dose, together with topical imiquimod. The record originates from a study of a mutant IDH1 vaccine in newly diagnosed glioma. Produced via immunoSEQ multiplex PCR; TCRdb's table is partial and in-frame only. The data hold about 64,000 clones, with around 74% observed a single time.

The source was PBMCs, collected from a glioma patient whose treatment included an IDH1 peptide vaccine. The chain carries TRBV6-5 and TRBJ2-1, with 10 nucleotides matching TRBD1. This receptor was obtained from a man aged 50-59 years with glioma. The CDR3 loop is CASRGTGEWEQFF. CDR3 DNA sequence: TGTGCCAGCAGAGGGACAGGGGAATGGGAGCAGTTCTTC.